This T cell receptor (beta chain) was captured in a study of blood T cells in healthy people across ages. This clonotype has a handful of counts. As yet, its antigen is unknown. Trimming took off 5 bases at V and 3 bases at J, with 13 bases between the two ends. The CDR3 runs to 13 residues. Germline CDR1 is SQVTM and CDR2 is ANQGSEA. Samples had at least 7 million PBMCs isolated from them. Combining a sample-barcoded 5' primer with a J-beta primer mix, a second PCR ran for roughly 7 to 11 cycles. Each cDNA molecule, via a template-switch adaptor with 12 random nucleotides, was tagged. A single record per CDR3 protein comes from TCRdb applying MiXCR to the 5' RACE reads. The data show 1.5 million to 2 million distinct CDR3 sequences, roughly 30% seen once. Study observations and caveats: Diversity of TCR beta per million T cells declined in a roughly linear way with age. A greater number of naive CD4+ cells and higher diversity distinguished long-lived donors from aged donors.

V and J are TRBV29-1 and TRBJ1-1, with D possibly being TRBD1 (5 bases). The clonotype was recovered from a woman younger than 45 in good health. Sequenced input: blood. This CDR3 is CSVKGTSDTEAFF. The CDR3 DNA sequence: TGCAGCGTTAAGGGGACGTCGGACACTGAAGCTTTCTTT.